Below, 21 T cell receptor beta chains from the same sample are listed, as sequenced in a study of OX40 agonist ivuxolimab in advanced cancers. Receptor amplification or capture employed the immunoSEQ multiplex PCR assay. TCRdb retrieved this table from immuneACCESS and kept in-frame rearrangements only. Not all clones are present; in checked studies, unresolved V genes account for under half, and no reason is known for the remainder. This sample comprises under 140,000 clones, 89% of them detected only once. In total, the top ten clones hold about 0.25% of the sample. Sequences were derived from CD4+ or CD8+ T cells sorted from blood, sampled in a trial of the OX40 agonist ivuxolimab. The receptors were gathered from an adult with an advanced solid tumor such as melanoma, head and neck, liver or kidney cancer.

The sample holds a few counts of this clone. The CDR3 DNA reads as TGCGCCAGCAGACCGGGGGGCAAAAACATTCAGTACTTC. It encodes CASRPGGKNIQYF. The chain joins TRBV4-1 to TRBJ2-4; 7 nucleotides match TRBD2. There are 13 residues in the CDR3. J was trimmed by 3 bases and V by 6 bases; bases with no gene match: 2. CDR1 MGHRA and CDR2 YSYEKL come from the germline V gene.

This chain's CDR3 is CASSLLGEGKINQPQHF. The CDR3 DNA is TGCGCCAGCAGCTTGCTAGGTGAGGGGAAGATCAATCAGCCCCAGCATTTT. J is TRBJ1-5 and V is TRBV5-1, with a weak D call TRBD1 (5 bases). The CDR3 sequence is 17 residues long. The V end lost 1 base, the J end lost 3 bases, and 17 bases lay between the germline ends. The germline CDR1 and CDR2 sequences are SGHRS and YFSETQ.

The genes are TRBV4-2 and TRBJ2-6; D gene ambiguous. The CDR3 loop spans 19 amino acids. In germline, CDR1 is LGHNA, CDR2 YNFKEQ. With 1 base removed from V and 2 bases from J, the gap between germline ends came to 18 bases. CDR3 bases: TGTGCCAGCAGCCAAGGTTCCGGGCCCTTCCTCGCTGGGGCCAACGTCCTGACTTTC. Translated: CASSQGSGPFLAGANVLTF.

The chain recombines TRBV4-1 with TRBJ2-3, with 7 bases identical to TRBD2. V lost 0 bases and J lost 2; bases outside the gene matches: 8. This CDR3 is built from 17 residues. CDR1 is MGHRA, CDR2 YSYEKL, per germline. CDR3 loop: CASSQDSRGSSTDTQYF. The CDR3 DNA reads TGCGCCAGCAGCCAAGACTCTCGCGGGAGTTCCACAGATACGCAGTATTTT.

This chain uses TRBV29-1 with TRBJ2-2; D gene uncertain. Trimming took off 0 bases at V and 1 base at J, with 15 bases between the two ends. Germline loops: CDR1 SQVTM, CDR2 ANQGSEA. CDR3 length: 17 amino acids. This chain's CDR3 is CSVEDHLRPGNTGELFF. The DNA of the CDR3 is TGCAGCGTTGAAGATCATCTCAGGCCGGGGAACACCGGGGAGCTGTTTTTT.

The chain carries TRBV12-5 and TRBJ2-3, with D tentatively TRBD1 or TRBD2 (6 bases each). V gave up 6 bases and J gave up 4 bases, with 11 bases separating them. The CDR3 is made up of 13 amino acids. Germline V gene lookup returns CDR1 LGHNT and CDR2 FRNRAP. CDR3: CASGRGGSDTQYF. The CDR3 nucleotides are TGTGCTAGTGGCCGAGGGGGGTCAGATACGCAGTATTTT.

The chain carries TRBV30 and TRBJ1-1; no definite D call. The length of the CDR3 is 13 residues. Germline V gene lookup returns CDR1 GTSNPN and CDR2 SVGIG (reference sequence). The V end was cut by 3 bases, the J end by 4 bases, with 12 bases between. The CDR3 nucleotides are TGTGCCTGGAGCACCAAGGGAACCACTGAAGCTTTCTTT. Protein product: CAWSTKGTTEAFF. Full variable domain (missing parts from reference TRBV30 and TRBJ1-1): SQTIHQWPATLVQPVGSPLSLECTVEGTSNPNLYWYRQAAGRGLQLLFYSVGIGQISSEVPQNLSASRPQDRQFILSSKKLLLSDSGFYLCAWSTKGTTEAFFGQGTRLTVV.

Comments on this clone: One end of the junction varies from germline; a read error may be responsible. This chain connects TRBV7-3 to TRBJ2-5; no definite D call. Germline V gene sequence: CDR1 SGHTA, CDR2 FQGTGA. The CDR3 covers 14 residues. Here the CDR3 reads CANSLVDGSETQYF. The CDR3 DNA reads as TGTGCCAACAGCTTAGTTGATGGGTCAGAGACCCAGTACTTC.

The V and J genes are TRBV5-4 and TRBJ2-7, with D possibly being TRBD1 or TRBD2 (6 bases each). V lost 4 bases and J lost 0, with 11 bases in between. The germline V gene encodes CDR1 SGHNT and CDR2 YYREEE (reference sequence). The length of the CDR3 is 14 residues. The CDR3 here is CASSRGLSSYEQYF. DNA of the CDR3: TGTGCCAGCAGCCGGGGGCTCTCCTCCTACGAGCAGTACTTC.

The chain couples TRBV23-1 to TRBJ1-4, with no clear D. TRBV23-1 is an ORF for which the function is uncertain. The CDR3 is 15 amino acids. Trimming pared 3 bases from V and 0 bases from J, leaving 8 bases between. Here the CDR3 DNA reads TGCGCCAGCAGTCACCATGGGGCAACTAATGAAAAACTGTTTTTT. Translating it yields CASSHHGATNEKLFF.

J is TRBJ2-7 and V is TRBV30; D perhaps matches TRBD1 (6 bases). The V end was cut by 4 bases, the J end by 0 bases, with 10 bases between. The germline CDR1 and CDR2 sequences are GTSNPN and SVGIG (reference sequence). CDR3 size: 13 residues. This CDR3 is CAWIGQNSYEQYF. Written as DNA, the CDR3 is TGTGCCTGGATAGGACAGAACTCCTACGAGCAGTACTTC. Based on the CDR3 plus reference TRBV30 and TRBJ2-7, the full variable domain is SQTIHQWPATLVQPVGSPLSLECTVEGTSNPNLYWYRQAAGRGLQLLFYSVGIGQISSEVPQNLSASRPQDRQFILSSKKLLLSDSGFYLCAWIGQNSYEQYFGPGTRLTVT.

The rearrangement joins TRBV9 to TRBJ2-3; no firm D call. The V end was cut by 4 bases, the J end by 6 bases, with 12 bases between. The length of the CDR3 is 13 residues. Germline CDR1 SGDLS, CDR2 YYNGEE. The DNA of the CDR3 is TGTGCCAGCAGCCCTCCCTCTCTCGATACGCAGTATTTT. This gives the protein CASSPPSLDTQYF.

The CDR3 coding sequence is TGCGCCAGCAGCGCGGGACAGGGGGCGACAGATACGCAGTATTTT. It codes for CASSAGQGATDTQYF. This chain connects TRBV5-1 to TRBJ2-3; 12 nucleotides line up with TRBD1. CDR1 and CDR2 (germline): SGHRS, YFSETQ. The junction had 3 bases not matched to a gene; V was cut back by 4 bases and J by 3 bases. This CDR3 region has 15 residues.

The CDR3 loop reads CASSVGVGSNEKLFF. The CDR3, as DNA: TGTGCCAGCAGCGTAGGAGTAGGGTCTAATGAAAAACTGTTTTTT. This sequence joins TRBV9 and TRBJ1-4; no clear D gene. The CDR3 has 15 residues. The V gene's germline CDR1 is SGDLS and CDR2 YYNGEE. V was trimmed by 0 bases and J by 3 bases, leaving 9 bases between them. Full variable domain (remainder filled in from reference TRBV9 and TRBJ1-4): DSGVTQTPKHLITATGQRVTLRCSPRSGDLSVYWYQQSLDQGLQFLIQYYNGEERAKGNILERFSAQQFPDLHSELNLSSLELGDSALYFCASSVGVGSNEKLFFGSGTQLSVL.

This clone showed up just a few times. The rearrangement uses TRBV5-1 and TRBJ1-1; 10 bases match TRBD1. There are 15 residues in the CDR3. Germline V CDR1 and CDR2: SGHRS, YFSETQ. The J segment lost 7 bases and the V segment lost 6 bases, leaving 12 bases of the junction unmatched. CDR3 DNA: TGCGCCAGCACACTTCGGGGACAGGGGAGGGATGAAGCTTTCTTT. This sequence encodes CASTLRGQGRDEAFF.

The genes are TRBV28 and TRBJ2-7; 9 bases line up with TRBD2. V lost 9 bases to trimming and J lost 0 bases; unmatched junction nucleotides: 12. The CDR3 has 16 amino acids. The germline V gene has CDR1 MDHEN and CDR2 SYDVKM. Written as DNA, the CDR3 is TGTGCCAGTACGTCCGGACTAGCGAAAAGCTCCTACGAGCAGTACTTC. Amino acids: CASTSGLAKSSYEQYF.

The chain links TRBV14 to TRBJ2-2; 8 nucleotides align to TRBD2. The CDR3 runs 20 residues. Germline V gene sequence: CDR1 SGHDN, CDR2 FVKESK. With V trimmed by 1 base and J by 0 bases, 13 bases remained unmatched. CDR3 sequence reads: CASSQGGIRAGVTNTGELFF. CDR3 nucleotide sequence: TGTGCCAGCAGCCAAGGGGGAATTAGAGCGGGAGTGACGAACACCGGGGAGCTGTTTTTT.

As DNA, the CDR3 is TGTGCCAGCAGCTCGGGCGGGATTAGCGGGAGTCGAAATGAGCAGTTCTTC. As protein: CASSSGGISGSRNEQFF. V gene TRBV11-2 combines with J gene TRBJ2-1, with 9 bases lining up with TRBD2. The ends lost 4 bases at V and 7 bases at J; junction bases unmatched: 14. Germline-derived CDR1 and CDR2 are SGHAT and FQNNGV. The CDR3 has 17 amino acids.

The rearrangement uses TRBV4-1 and TRBJ2-7, with no clear D. The CDR3 contains 13 residues. V was pared by 0 bases and J by 3 bases, with 6 bases between. CDR1 is MGHRA and CDR2 is YSYEKL in the germline V gene. The CDR3 coding sequence is TGCGCCAGCAGCCAAGACGCCCTCTACGAGCAGTACTTC. As protein: CASSQDALYEQYF.

The genes are TRBV4-2 and TRBJ2-5; D might be TRBD1 or TRBD2, each matching 6 bases. The CDR3 length is 18 residues. The V and J ends lost 0 bases and 2 bases respectively, with 19 bases between them. Germline lookup yields CDR1 LGHNA and CDR2 YNFKEQ. The CDR3 coding sequence is TGTGCCAGCAGCCAAGACTGGATCCGGGGGCGAACTCAAGAGACCCAGTACTTC. As protein: CASSQDWIRGRTQETQYF.

This clone was recorded a few times. The genes are TRBV5-6 and TRBJ2-5, with 9 positions matching TRBD1. V shed 3 bases and J 1 base; nucleotides not matched to a gene: 4. This CDR3 region has 15 residues. The germline CDR1 and CDR2 sequences are SGHDT and YYEEEE. CDR3 coding DNA: TGTGCCAGCAGCTCGAACAGGGGGCCCCAAGAGACCCAGTACTTC. This translates into CASSSNRGPQETQYF.